The subject of this entry is one T cell receptor (beta chain). This entry comes from a study of blood T cell repertoires in COVID-19. At the level of the study: Spain, Italy and the United States supplied samples that represented acute and convalescent COVID-19. PBMCs, B-cell-depleted T cells, or T cells provided the cDNA or gDNA that made up the material.

Germline V gene sequence: CDR1 LNHDA, CDR2 SQIVND (reference sequence). With V trimmed by 4 bases and J by 0 bases, 1 base remained unmatched. The CDR3 is 15 residues long. TCRdb keeps only in-frame clones here, not all; method: immunoSEQ multiplex PCR. The table has about 71,000 clones, roughly 82% seen once. The sample comprised peripheral blood. The receptor was derived from a woman older than 75 with acute or convalescent COVID-19. V gene TRBV19 combines with J gene TRBJ1-3; 9 nucleotides line up with TRBD1. CDR3 DNA: TGTGCCAGTAGTACGACAGGGGGCTCTGGAAACACCATATATTTT. It yields the protein CASSTTGGSGNTIYF.